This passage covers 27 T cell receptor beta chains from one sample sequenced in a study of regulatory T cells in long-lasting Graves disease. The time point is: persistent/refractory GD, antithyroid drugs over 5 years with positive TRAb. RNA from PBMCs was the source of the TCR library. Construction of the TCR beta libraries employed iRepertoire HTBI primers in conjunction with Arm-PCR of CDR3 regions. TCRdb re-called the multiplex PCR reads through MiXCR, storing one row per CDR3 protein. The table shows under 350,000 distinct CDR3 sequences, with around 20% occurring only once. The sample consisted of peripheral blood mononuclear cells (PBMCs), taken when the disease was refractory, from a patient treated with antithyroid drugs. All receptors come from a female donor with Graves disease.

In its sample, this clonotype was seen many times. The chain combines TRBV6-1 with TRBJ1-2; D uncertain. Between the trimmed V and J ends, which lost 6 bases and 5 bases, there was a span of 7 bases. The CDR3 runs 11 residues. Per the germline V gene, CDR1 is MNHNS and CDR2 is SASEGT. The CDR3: CASRGKYGYTF. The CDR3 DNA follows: TGTGCCAGCAGGGGAAAGTATGGCTACACCTTC.

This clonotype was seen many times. Here the CDR3 DNA reads TGTGCCAGCAGTGACAGGGGGCGGGAGACCCAGTACTTC. Amino acid sequence: CASSDRGRETQYF. This chain joins TRBV28 and TRBJ2-5; 10 nucleotides line up with TRBD1. Germline-derived CDR1 and CDR2 are MDHEN and SYDVKM. The CDR3 sequence is 13 residues long. V shed 5 bases and J 5 bases; nucleotides not matched to a gene: 2.

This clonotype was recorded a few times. The DNA for the CDR3 is TGTGCCAGCAGCTTCGGTTCTGTCAGCAATCAGCCCCAGCATTTT. This encodes CASSFGSVSNQPQHF. This chain joins TRBV7-9 and TRBJ1-5; no clear D. The CDR3 contains 15 residues. CDR1 is SEHNR, CDR2 FQNEAQ, per germline (reference sequence). The V and J ends lost 3 bases and 1 base respectively, with 10 bases between them.

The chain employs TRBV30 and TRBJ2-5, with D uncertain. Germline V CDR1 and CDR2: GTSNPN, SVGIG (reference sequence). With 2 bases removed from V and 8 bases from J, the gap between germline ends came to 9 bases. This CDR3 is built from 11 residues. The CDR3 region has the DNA TGTGCCTGGAGTACCCTGGACACCCAGTACTTC. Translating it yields CAWSTLDTQYF.

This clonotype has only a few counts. DNA for the CDR3: TGTGCCAGCAGCCAAGGGACACTCCAGGAAAAACTGTTTTTT. It translates to CASSQGTLQEKLFF. The chain uses TRBV3-1 and TRBJ1-4; a weak D match, TRBD1 (5 bases). This CDR3 comprises 14 residues. Per germline, CDR1 LGHDT and CDR2 YNNKEL (reference sequence). Trimming stripped 1 base from V and 8 bases from J, with 11 bases between.

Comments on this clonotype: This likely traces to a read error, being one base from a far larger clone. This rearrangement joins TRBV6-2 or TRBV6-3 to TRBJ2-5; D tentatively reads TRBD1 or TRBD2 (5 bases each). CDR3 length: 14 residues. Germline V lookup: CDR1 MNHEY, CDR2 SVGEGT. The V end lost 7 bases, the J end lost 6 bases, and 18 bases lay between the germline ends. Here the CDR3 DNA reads TGTGCCAGCACCCGTTCCGGGACCGCGAAGACCCAGTACTTC. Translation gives CASTRSGTAKTQYF.

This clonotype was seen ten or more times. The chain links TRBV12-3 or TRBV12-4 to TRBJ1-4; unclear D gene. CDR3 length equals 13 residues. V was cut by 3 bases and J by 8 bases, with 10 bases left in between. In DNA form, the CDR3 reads TGTGCCAGCAGTTTTTTCCGGCGCGAAAAACTGTTTTTT. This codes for CASSFFRREKLFF.

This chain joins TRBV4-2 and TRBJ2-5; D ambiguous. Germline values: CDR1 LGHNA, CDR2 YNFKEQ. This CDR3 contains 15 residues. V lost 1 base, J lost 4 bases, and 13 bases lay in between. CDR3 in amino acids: CASSQGEARGETQYF. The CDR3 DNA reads TGTGCCAGCAGCCAAGGAGAGGCCCGAGGAGAGACCCAGTACTTC.

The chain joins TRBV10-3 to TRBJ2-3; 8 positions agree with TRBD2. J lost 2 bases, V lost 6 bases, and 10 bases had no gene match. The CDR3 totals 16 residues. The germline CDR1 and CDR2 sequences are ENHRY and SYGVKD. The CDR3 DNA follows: TGTGCCATCAGCGCCCTAGCGGGCCTATCCACAGATACGCAGTATTTT. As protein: CAISALAGLSTDTQYF.

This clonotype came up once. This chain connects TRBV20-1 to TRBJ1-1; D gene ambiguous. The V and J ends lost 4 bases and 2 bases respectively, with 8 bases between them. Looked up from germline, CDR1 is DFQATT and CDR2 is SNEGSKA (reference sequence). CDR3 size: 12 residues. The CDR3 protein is CSANGGNTEAFF. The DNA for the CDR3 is TGCAGTGCTAATGGAGGAAACACTGAAGCTTTCTTT.

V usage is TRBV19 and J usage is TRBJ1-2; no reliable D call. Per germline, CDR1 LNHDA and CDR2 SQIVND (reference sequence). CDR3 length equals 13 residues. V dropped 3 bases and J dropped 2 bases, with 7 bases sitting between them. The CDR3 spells CASSISENYGYTF. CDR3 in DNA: TGTGCCAGTAGTATTAGTGAGAACTATGGCTACACCTTC.

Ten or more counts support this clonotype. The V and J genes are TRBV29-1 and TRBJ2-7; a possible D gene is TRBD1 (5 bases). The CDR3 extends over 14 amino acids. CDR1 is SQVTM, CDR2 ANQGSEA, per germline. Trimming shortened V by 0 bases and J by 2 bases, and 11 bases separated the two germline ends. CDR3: CSVEEGLEPYEQYF. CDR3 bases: TGCAGCGTTGAAGAGGGGCTGGAGCCCTACGAGCAGTACTTC.

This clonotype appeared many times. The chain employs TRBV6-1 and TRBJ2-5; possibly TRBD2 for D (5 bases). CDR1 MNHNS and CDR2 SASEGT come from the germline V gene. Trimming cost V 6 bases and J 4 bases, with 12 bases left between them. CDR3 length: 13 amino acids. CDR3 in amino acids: CASRREGSETQYF. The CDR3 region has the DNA TGTGCCAGCAGGCGCGAGGGCTCAGAGACCCAGTACTTC.

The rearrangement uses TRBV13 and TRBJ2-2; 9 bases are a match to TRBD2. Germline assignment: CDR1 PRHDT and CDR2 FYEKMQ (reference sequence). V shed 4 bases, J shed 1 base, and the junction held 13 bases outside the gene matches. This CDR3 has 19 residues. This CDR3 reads CASSSEGLAGVRNTGELFF. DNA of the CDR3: TGTGCCAGCAGCTCTGAAGGGTTAGCGGGAGTTCGGAACACCGGGGAGCTGTTTTTT.

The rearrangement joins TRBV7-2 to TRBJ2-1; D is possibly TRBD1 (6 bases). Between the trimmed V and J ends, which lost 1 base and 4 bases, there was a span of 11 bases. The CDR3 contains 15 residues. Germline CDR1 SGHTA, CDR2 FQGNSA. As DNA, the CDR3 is TGTGCCAGCAGCTTAGAGGGGACACCATACAATGAGCAGTTCTTC. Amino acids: CASSLEGTPYNEQFF.

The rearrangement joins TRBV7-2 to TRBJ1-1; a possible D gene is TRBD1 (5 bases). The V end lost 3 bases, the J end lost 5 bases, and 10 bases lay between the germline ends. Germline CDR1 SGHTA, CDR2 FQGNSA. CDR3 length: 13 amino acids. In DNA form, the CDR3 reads TGTGCCAGCAGCTTGGGGTGGGGGACTGAAGCTTTCTTT. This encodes CASSLGWGTEAFF. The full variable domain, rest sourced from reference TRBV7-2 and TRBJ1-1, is GAGVSQSPSNKVTEKGKDVELRCDPISGHTALYWYRQSLGQGLEFLIYFQGNSAPDKSGLPSDRFSAERTGGSVSTLTIQRTQQEDSAVYLCASSLGWGTEAFFGQGTRLTVV.

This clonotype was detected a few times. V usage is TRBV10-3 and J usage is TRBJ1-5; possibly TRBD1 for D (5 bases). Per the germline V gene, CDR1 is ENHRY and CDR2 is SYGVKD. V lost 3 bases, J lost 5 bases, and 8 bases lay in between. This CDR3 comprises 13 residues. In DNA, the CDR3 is TGTGCCATCAGTGACGGGGGAGATCAGCCCCAGCATTTT. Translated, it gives CAISDGGDQPQHF.

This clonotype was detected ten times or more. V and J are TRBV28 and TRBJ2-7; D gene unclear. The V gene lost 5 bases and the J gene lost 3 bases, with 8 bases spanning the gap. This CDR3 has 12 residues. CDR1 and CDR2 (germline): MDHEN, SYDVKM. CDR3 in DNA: TGTGCCAGCAGTACAACGGTCTACGAGCAGTACTTC. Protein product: CASSTTVYEQYF.

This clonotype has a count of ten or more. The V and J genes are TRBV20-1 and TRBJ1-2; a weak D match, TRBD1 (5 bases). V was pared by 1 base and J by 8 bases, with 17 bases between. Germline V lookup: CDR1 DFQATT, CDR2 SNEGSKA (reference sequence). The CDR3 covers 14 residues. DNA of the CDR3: TGCAGTGCTAGAGCTACAGAAGGGGCTGACGGCTACACCTTC. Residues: CSARATEGADGYTF.

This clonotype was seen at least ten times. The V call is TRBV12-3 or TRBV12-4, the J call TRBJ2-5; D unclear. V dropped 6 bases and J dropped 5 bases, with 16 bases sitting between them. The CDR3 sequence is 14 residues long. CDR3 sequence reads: CASSKITFGETQYF. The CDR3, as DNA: TGTGCCAGCAGCAAGATCACTTTCGGGGAGACCCAGTACTTC.

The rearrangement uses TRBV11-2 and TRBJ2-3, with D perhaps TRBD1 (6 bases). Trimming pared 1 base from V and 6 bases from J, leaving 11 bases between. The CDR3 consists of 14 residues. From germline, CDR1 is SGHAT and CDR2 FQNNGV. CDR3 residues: CASSLAQGSDTQYF. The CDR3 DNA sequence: TGTGCCAGCAGCTTAGCACAGGGCAGCGATACGCAGTATTTT.

The CDR3 DNA reads TGTGCCAGCAGTTACGTGGGACAGTCCCACGAGCAGTACTTC. Translated, it gives CASSYVGQSHEQYF. The V gene is TRBV6-5, the J gene TRBJ2-7; 7 positions match TRBD1. The J segment lost 5 bases and the V segment lost 2 bases, leaving 6 bases of the junction unmatched. Per the germline V gene, CDR1 is MNHEY and CDR2 is SVGAGI. The CDR3 sequence is 14 residues long.

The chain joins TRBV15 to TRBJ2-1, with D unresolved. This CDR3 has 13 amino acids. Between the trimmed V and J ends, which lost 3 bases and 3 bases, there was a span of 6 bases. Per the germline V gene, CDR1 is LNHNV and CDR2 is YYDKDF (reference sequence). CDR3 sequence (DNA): TGTGCCACCAGCAGGGAGCACTACAATGAGCAGTTCTTC. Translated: CATSREHYNEQFF.

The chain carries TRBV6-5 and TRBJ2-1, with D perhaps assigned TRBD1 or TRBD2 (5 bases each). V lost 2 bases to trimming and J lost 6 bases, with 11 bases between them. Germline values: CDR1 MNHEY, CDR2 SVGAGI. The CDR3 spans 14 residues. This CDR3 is CASSYPGTANEQFF. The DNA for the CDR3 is TGTGCCAGCAGTTACCCGGGGACGGCCAATGAGCAGTTCTTC.

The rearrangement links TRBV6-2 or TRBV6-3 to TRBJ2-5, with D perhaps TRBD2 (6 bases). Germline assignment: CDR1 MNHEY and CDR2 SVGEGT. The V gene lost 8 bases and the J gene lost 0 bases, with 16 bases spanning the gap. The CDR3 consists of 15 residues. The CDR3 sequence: CASDRAGSHQETQYF. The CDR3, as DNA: TGTGCCAGCGATCGGGCGGGATCACACCAAGAGACCCAGTACTTC.

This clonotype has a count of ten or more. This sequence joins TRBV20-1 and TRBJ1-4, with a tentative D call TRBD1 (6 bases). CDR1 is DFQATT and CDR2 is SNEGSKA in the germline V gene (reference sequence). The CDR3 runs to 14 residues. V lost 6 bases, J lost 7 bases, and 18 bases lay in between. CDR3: CSARGQEVTEKLFF. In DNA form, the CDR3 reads TGCAGTGCCCGGGGACAAGAAGTGACTGAAAAACTGTTTTTT.

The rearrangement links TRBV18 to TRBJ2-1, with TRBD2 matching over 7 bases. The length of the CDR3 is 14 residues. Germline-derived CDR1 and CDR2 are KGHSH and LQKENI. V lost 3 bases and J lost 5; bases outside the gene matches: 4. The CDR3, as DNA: TGTGCCAGCTCACCTAGCGGGCTCCACAATGAGCAGTTCTTC. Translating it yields CASSPSGLHNEQFF.